The rows below give T cell receptor beta chains drawn from one sample of a study of blood T cell repertoires in COVID-19. This table comes from immunoSEQ multiplex PCR, and its TCRdb copy is limited to in-frame clones, with some not included. Of more than 95,000 clones detected, approximately 81% appear once; the ten largest clones hold approximately 5.7%. Material for sequencing was peripheral blood. These receptor sequences come from a man in his 60s with acute or convalescent COVID-19. The CDR3 runs from the conserved cysteine through the conserved F or W. Fields, in order: CDR3 protein, CDR3 DNA, D gene, V gene, J gene, clone size. A D gene is named only where the DNA matches it firmly. Expanded clones are given a class, and other clones once, few, many or no size at all.

CASLPSGLANYNEQFF	TGTGCCAGTCTCCCCAGTGGGCTAGCGAACTACAATGAGCAGTTCTTC	NA	TRBV19	TRBJ2-1	NA
CASSSDRGNSPLHF	TGTGCCAGCAGCTCCGACAGGGGCAATTCACCCCTCCACTTT	TRBD1	TRBV5-5	TRBJ1-6	NA
CASSSGGGSTEAFF	TGCGCCAGCAGCTCAGGGGGCGGGAGCACTGAAGCTTTCTTT	TRBD1	TRBV5-1	TRBJ1-1	few
CASSSGTPGNTIYF	TGTGCCAGCAGTTCCGGGACTCCCGGAAACACCATATATTTT	NA	TRBV2	TRBJ1-3	NA
CASSPRVLNTEAFF	TGTGCCAGCAGCCCGCGGGTATTGAACACTGAAGCTTTCTTT	NA	TRBV11-2	TRBJ1-1	NA
CASSVDGTNKYEQFF	TGTGCCAGCAGCGTAGATGGGACAAATAAGTATGAGCAGTTCTTC	NA	TRBV9	TRBJ2-1	NA
CASSESVGTREQYF	TGCGCCAGCAGTGAGAGTGTTGGCACCAGGGAGCAGTACTTC	NA	TRBV10-1	TRBJ2-7	NA
CASSVHRGQPQHF	TGCGCCAGCAGCGTGCACAGGGGGCAGCCCCAGCATTTT	TRBD1	TRBV5-1	TRBJ1-5	NA
CAISESAGRGYGYTF	TGTGCCATCAGTGAGTCGGCCGGGCGGGGGTATGGCTACACCTTC	NA	TRBV10-3	TRBJ1-2	once
CSVTSLETQYF	TGCAGCGTGACTAGTTTGGAGACCCAGTACTTC	NA	TRBV29-1	TRBJ2-5	NA
CASSLEQGFAYEQYF	TGTGCCAGCAGCTTAGAACAGGGTTTCGCCTACGAGCAGTACTTC	NA	TRBV11-2	TRBJ2-7	few
CATSRAASGAGYEKLFF	TGTGCCACCAGCAGAGCAGCCTCAGGGGCCGGCTATGAAAAACTGTTTTTT	NA	TRBV15	TRBJ1-4	NA
CASSINRAGTGELFF	TGTGCCAGTAGTATAAACAGGGCGGGCACCGGGGAGCTGTTTTTT	NA	TRBV19	TRBJ2-2	NA
CASSTRAGGSGEQFF	TGTGCCAGCAGTACGAGGGCAGGGGGATCGGGTGAGCAGTTCTTC	TRBD1	TRBV2	TRBJ2-1	NA
CASSPGRTGLNTEAFF	TGTGCCAGCAGCCCAGGCAGGACAGGCTTGAACACTGAAGCTTTCTTT	TRBD1	TRBV7-9	TRBJ1-1	NA
CASTERGRGDEQYF	TGTGCCAGCACGGAACGCGGGAGGGGCGACGAGCAGTACTTC	TRBD2	TRBV6-5	TRBJ2-7	once
CASSIQGWPGTQYF	TGTGCCAGCAGTATCCAGGGATGGCCTGGTACGCAGTATTTT	NA	TRBV2	TRBJ2-3	many
CASSRQGVHGYTF	TGTGCCAGCAGCCGACAGGGGGTCCATGGCTACACCTTC	TRBD1	TRBV7-9	TRBJ1-2	NA
CAIRVTGSGNTIYF	TGTGCCATCAGGGTAACAGGGTCTGGAAACACCATATATTTT	NA	TRBV10-3	TRBJ1-3	NA
CASSPKQSGVTDTQYF	TGTGCCAGCTCACCCAAACAGAGCGGGGTCACAGATACGCAGTATTTT	TRBD2	TRBV18	TRBJ2-3	once
CAISNIREERTNEQFF	TGTGCCATCAGCAACATACGGGAGGAGCGTACAAATGAGCAGTTCTTC	TRBD2	TRBV10-3	TRBJ2-1	NA
CASSFQQGTIQYF	TGTGCCAGCAGCTTCCAACAGGGTACCATTCAGTACTTC	NA	TRBV5-6	TRBJ2-4	NA
CASSIVWGRGYTF	TGTGCCAGTAGTATTGTGTGGGGGCGAGGCTACACCTTC	NA	TRBV19	TRBJ1-2	NA
CASSEARGRGYTF	TGTGCCAGCAGTGAAGCAAGGGGGCGCGGCTACACCTTC	TRBD1	TRBV6-1	TRBJ1-2	NA
CASSLVGAYEQYF	TGTGCCAGCAGCCTGGTAGGGGCCTACGAGCAGTACTTC	NA	TRBV6-2/TRBV6-3	TRBJ2-7	NA
CASSQTGIGGSYNSPLHF	TGTGCCAGCAGCCAAACAGGGATTGGGGGCTCCTATAATTCACCCCTCCACTTT	NA	TRBV3-1/TRBV3-2	TRBJ1-6	NA
CASRPSSGGDFEQFF	TGTGCCAGCAGACCTTCTAGCGGGGGGGACTTTGAGCAGTTCTTC	TRBD2	TRBV6-5	TRBJ2-1	NA
CASSLSREVRDEQYF	TGTGCCAGCAGCTTAAGCAGGGAGGTTCGCGACGAGCAGTACTTC	NA	TRBV11-1	TRBJ2-7	NA
CASSFVYRYSPLHF	TGTGCCAGCAGCTTTGTCTACCGGTATTCACCCCTCCACTTT	NA	TRBV7-9	TRBJ1-6	NA
CASSQGQGDYGYTF	TGCGCCAGCAGCCAAGGACAGGGAGACTATGGCTACACCTTC	TRBD1	TRBV5-1	TRBJ1-2	NA
CASSTSGGADTEAFF	TGTGCCAGCAGTACCTCTGGTGGGGCGGACACTGAAGCTTTCTTT	NA	TRBV6-5	TRBJ1-1	NA
CAWSVREFDTQYF	TGTGCCTGGAGTGTTCGGGAGTTTGATACGCAGTATTTT	NA	TRBV30	TRBJ2-3	NA
CASSTSQREGRSSYNEQFF	TGCGCCAGCAGCACCTCTCAGCGGGAGGGACGAAGCTCCTACAATGAGCAGTTCTTC	TRBD2	TRBV5-1	TRBJ2-1	NA
CASRHSGDEQFF	TGTGCCAGCAGACACAGCGGGGATGAGCAGTTCTTC	TRBD2	TRBV6-6	TRBJ2-1	NA
CASSKEGQGGWNEQFF	TGTGCCAGCAGCAAAGAAGGACAGGGAGGATGGAATGAGCAGTTCTTC	TRBD1	TRBV5-4	TRBJ2-1	NA
CASSLTPDIQETQYF	TGCGCCAGCAGCTTGACTCCGGACATTCAAGAGACCCAGTACTTC	NA	TRBV5-1	TRBJ2-5	NA
CASSRGTVGYEQYF	TGTGCCAGCAGCCGGGGGACAGTCGGGTACGAGCAGTACTTC	NA	TRBV11-3	TRBJ2-7	NA
CASSAGDSQATNEKLFF	TGCGCCAGCAGCGCCGGGGACAGTCAAGCAACTAATGAAAAACTGTTTTTT	TRBD1	TRBV5-1	TRBJ1-4	NA
CATGGAGGTDTQYF	TGTGCCACCGGAGGGGCGGGAGGAACAGATACGCAGTATTTT	TRBD2	TRBV10-3	TRBJ2-3	once
CASSPGLNNEQFF	TGTGCCAGCTCACCAGGACTTAACAATGAGCAGTTCTTC	NA	TRBV18	TRBJ2-1	NA
CASSLETGVHEQYF	TGCGCCAGCAGCTTGGAAACAGGGGTCCACGAGCAGTACTTC	TRBD1	TRBV5-1	TRBJ2-7	NA
CASSRDTRNYEQYF	TGTGCCAGCAGCCGGGACACCAGGAACTACGAGCAGTACTTC	NA	TRBV6-5	TRBJ2-7	NA
CASSLQGYGEQFF	TGTGCCAGCAGCCTCCAGGGATACGGTGAGCAGTTCTTC	NA	TRBV28	TRBJ2-1	NA
CASSHRRQDGGELFF	TGTGCCAGCAGCCACCGTCGACAGGACGGCGGGGAGCTGTTTTTT	NA	TRBV27	TRBJ2-2	NA
CASSPQGLGEKLFF	TGTGCCAGCTCACCACAGGGGCTTGGCGAAAAACTGTTTTTT	NA	TRBV18	TRBJ1-4	NA
CAISGGQALNTEAFF	TGTGCCATCAGTGGGGGACAGGCCTTGAACACTGAAGCTTTCTTT	TRBD1	TRBV10-3	TRBJ1-1	NA
CASRTGARQPQHF	TGTGCCAGCAGAACAGGGGCGAGGCAGCCCCAGCATTTT	TRBD1	TRBV12-3/TRBV12-4	TRBJ1-5	NA
CASSLGRTSNYGYTF	TGTGCCAGCAGCTTAGGACGGACTTCTAACTATGGCTACACCTTC	NA	TRBV13	TRBJ1-2	few
CASSFLTTQVGNEQFF	TGTGCCAGCAGCTTTTTGACTACCCAGGTGGGCAATGAGCAGTTCTTC	NA	TRBV7-9	TRBJ2-1	NA
CASSPPGVWNSPLHF	TGTGCCAGCAGCCCCCCGGGGGTATGGAATTCACCCCTCCACTTT	NA	TRBV9	TRBJ1-6	NA
CASSPSSGGSYNEQFF	TGTGCCAGCAGCCCATCTAGCGGGGGCTCCTACAATGAGCAGTTCTTC	TRBD2	TRBV9	TRBJ2-1	NA
CASAGEGYTF	TGTGCCAGCGCCGGGGAGGGCTACACCTTC	NA	TRBV9	TRBJ1-2	once
CASKREGLSGELFF	TGTGCCAGCAAGCGGGAGGGCCTTTCCGGGGAGCTGTTTTTT	TRBD2	TRBV7-9	TRBJ2-2	NA
CASRGQEEGRRHIQYF	TGCGCCAGCAGGGGACAGGAGGAGGGGAGGAGGCACATTCAGTACTTC	TRBD1	TRBV5-1	TRBJ2-4	NA
CASSSPSYEQYF	TGTGCCAGCAGTTCCCCCAGCTACGAGCAGTACTTC	NA	TRBV7-8	TRBJ2-7	few